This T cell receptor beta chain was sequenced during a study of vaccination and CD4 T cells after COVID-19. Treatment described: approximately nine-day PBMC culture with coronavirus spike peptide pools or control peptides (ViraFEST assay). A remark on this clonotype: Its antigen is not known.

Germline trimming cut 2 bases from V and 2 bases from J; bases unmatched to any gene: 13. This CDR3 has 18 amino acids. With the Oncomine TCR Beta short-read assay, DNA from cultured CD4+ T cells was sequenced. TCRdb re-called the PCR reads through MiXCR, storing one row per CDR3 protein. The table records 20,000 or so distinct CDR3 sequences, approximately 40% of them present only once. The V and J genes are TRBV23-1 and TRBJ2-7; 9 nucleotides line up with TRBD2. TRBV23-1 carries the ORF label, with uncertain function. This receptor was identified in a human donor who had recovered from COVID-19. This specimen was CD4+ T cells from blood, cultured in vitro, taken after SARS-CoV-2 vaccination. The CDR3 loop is CASSQPRILAGNTYEQYF. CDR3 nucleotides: TGCGCCAGCAGTCAACCAAGAATCCTAGCGGGAAATACCTACGAGCAGTACTTC.